Listed here are 17 T cell receptor beta chains from one sample, sequenced in a study of shared clonotypes between healthy human individuals. Measured with immunoSEQ multiplex PCR; TCRdb has only the in-frame clones, and not every one. The sample holds 1.5 million to 1.9 million clones, about 98% seen once. Specimen: naive CD4+ T cells sorted from blood. Specified subset: CD45RA+ positively selected. The receptors were sampled from a young man in good health.

The chain is built from TRBV6-1 and TRBJ2-1; D remains unclear. This CDR3 is built from 15 residues. CDR1 MNHNS and CDR2 SASEGT come from the germline V gene. The V and J ends lost 2 bases and 8 bases respectively, with 16 bases between them. CDR3 region: CASSENLWVTHEQFF. The CDR3 DNA follows: TGTGCCAGCAGTGAAAACCTCTGGGTAACCCATGAGCAGTTCTTC.

The chain combines TRBV7-9 with TRBJ1-4; TRBD1 matches at 12 bases. Germline-derived CDR1 and CDR2 are SEHNR and FQNEAQ (reference sequence). With 5 bases clipped from V and 0 bases from J, the junction kept 4 bases outside the gene matches. The CDR3 sequence is 17 residues long. This CDR3 is CASSPGQGATTNEKLFF. In DNA form, the CDR3 reads TGTGCCAGCAGCCCGGGACAGGGGGCTACAACTAATGAAAAACTGTTTTTT.

CDR3 in DNA: TGTGCCAGCAGCTCGCGGGCCCTCGGCGGCTACACCTTC. Translating it yields CASSSRALGGYTF. This chain connects TRBV5-4 to TRBJ1-2; no clear D. This CDR3 spans 13 amino acids. From germline, CDR1 is SGHNT and CDR2 YYREEE (reference sequence). The V gene lost 3 bases and the J gene lost 8 bases, with 14 bases spanning the gap.

As concerns this clone: Other DNA sequences from this sample encode an identical CDR3 as well. The chain links TRBV18 to TRBJ2-7; D possibly corresponds to TRBD1 (6 bases). The CDR3 covers 13 residues. Trimming left V 1 base short and J 4 bases short, with 8 bases between. The germline V gene encodes CDR1 KGHSH and CDR2 LQKENI. The CDR3 loop is CASSPQGVYEQYF. DNA of the CDR3: TGTGCCAGCTCACCACAGGGGGTGTACGAGCAGTACTTC.

This clone is a singleton in its sample. The V call is TRBV11-3, the J call TRBJ2-5, with 7 bases aligning to TRBD1. The CDR3 has 14 amino acids. The ends lost 4 bases at V and 1 base at J; junction bases unmatched: 3. Germline lookup yields CDR1 SGHNT and CDR2 YENEEA. CDR3 DNA: TGTGCCAGCAGCTCAAGACAGGGCCAAGAGACCCAGTACTTC. Amino acid sequence: CASSSRQGQETQYF.

The V and J genes are TRBV7-9 and TRBJ2-2, with D perhaps matching TRBD2 (6 bases). V was cut by 4 bases and J by 5 bases, with 20 bases left in between. Germline loops: CDR1 SEHNR, CDR2 FQNEAQ (reference sequence). This CDR3 spans 17 amino acids. CDR3: CASSSPLTGASTGELFF. The CDR3 DNA reads TGTGCCAGCAGCTCCCCCCTAACGGGAGCCAGTACCGGGGAGCTGTTTTTT.

This chain links TRBV7-9 with TRBJ2-1; TRBD2 matches at 7 bases. V lost 1 base, J lost 11 bases, and 14 bases stayed unmatched. The CDR3 is 16 amino acids. Germline V gene sequence: CDR1 SEHNR, CDR2 FQNEAQ (reference sequence). CDR3 amino acids: CASSLGGLASGHQQFF. The CDR3 region has the DNA TGTGCCAGCAGCTTAGGTGGCTTGGCTAGCGGTCACCAGCAGTTCTTC.

The chain uses TRBV7-9 and TRBJ2-7, with a weak D call TRBD2 (6 bases). V dropped 2 bases and J dropped 5 bases, with 10 bases sitting between them. Per the germline V gene, CDR1 is SEHNR and CDR2 is FQNEAQ (reference sequence). This CDR3 region has 13 residues. CDR3 protein: CASSLRGGNEQYF. The CDR3 nucleotides are TGTGCCAGCAGCTTACGCGGAGGGAACGAGCAGTACTTC.

Notes on this clone: This CDR3 is also generated by other DNA sequences in the sample. The chain carries TRBV6-6 and TRBJ2-5; no firm D call. CDR1 and CDR2 from the germline V gene are MNHNY and SVGAGI (reference sequence). Trimming left V 4 bases short and J 5 bases short, with 5 bases between. The length of the CDR3 is 11 residues. The CDR3: CASSSGETQYF. Here the CDR3 DNA reads TGTGCCAGCAGTTCTGGGGAGACCCAGTACTTC.

The chain is built from TRBV6-5 and TRBJ2-2; perhaps TRBD2 as D (6 bases). The ends were cut back, 8 bases at V and 7 bases at J, with 14 bases in the middle. The CDR3 is 13 amino acids. The germline CDR1 and CDR2 sequences are MNHEY and SVGAGI. CDR3 coding DNA: TGTGCCAGCGGAATGGGACTTTTCGGGGAGCTGTTTTTT. Protein sequence: CASGMGLFGELFF.

The V gene is TRBV5-6, the J gene TRBJ1-1; the D is unclear. V dropped 1 base and J dropped 0 bases, with 13 bases sitting between them. The CDR3 has 16 amino acids. Germline CDR1 is SGHDT and CDR2 is YYEEEE. In DNA, the CDR3 is TGTGCCAGCAGCTTGAAGGAGCGGGCCCTGAACACTGAAGCTTTCTTT. It codes for CASSLKERALNTEAFF.

The J gene is TRBJ2-2, the V gene TRBV2, with D possibly TRBD2 on 5 matching bases. The CDR3 consists of 13 residues. Trimming removed 1 base from V and 6 bases from J, with 6 bases in between. Germline V gene data show CDR1 as SNHLY and CDR2 as FYNNEI. CDR3 residues: CASSEEGAGELFF. The DNA for the CDR3 is TGTGCCAGCAGTGAAGAGGGAGCCGGGGAGCTGTTTTTT. Full variable domain (remainder filled in from reference TRBV2 and TRBJ2-2): EPEVTQTPSHQVTQMGQEVILRCVPISNHLYFYWYRQILGQKVEFLVSFYNNEISEKSEIFDDQFSVERPDGSNFTLKIRSTKLEDSAMYFCASSEEGAGELFFGEGSRLTVL.

The V and J genes are TRBV7-9 and TRBJ2-7; a weak D match, TRBD1 (6 bases). Trimming stripped 5 bases from V and 6 bases from J, with 17 bases between. This CDR3 has 14 residues. Germline-derived CDR1 and CDR2 are SEHNR and FQNEAQ (reference sequence). CDR3 residues: CASSPEYGTREQYF. The CDR3 nucleotides are TGTGCCAGCAGCCCCGAATACGGGACACGCGAGCAGTACTTC.

J is TRBJ2-7 and V is TRBV5-1; the match to TRBD1 covers 8 bases. Germline V gives CDR1 SGHRS, CDR2 YFSETQ. This CDR3 has 14 residues. With 3 bases clipped from V and 6 bases from J, the junction kept 8 bases outside the gene matches. Written as DNA, the CDR3 is TGCGCCAGCAGCTCTGGACAGGGAACTGGCGAGCAGTACTTC. It yields the protein CASSSGQGTGEQYF.

This sequence joins TRBV7-3 and TRBJ2-1; tentative D call: TRBD1 (7 bases). Trimming cost V 4 bases and J 2 bases, with 30 bases left between them. CDR3 length: 21 amino acids. The germline CDR1 and CDR2 sequences are SGHTA and FQGTGA. This chain's CDR3 is CASSSTPGQRRERSTYNEQFF. For the CDR3, the DNA is TGTGCCAGCAGCTCTACTCCGGGACAGAGGAGGGAAAGGTCCACCTACAATGAGCAGTTCTTC.

This sequence joins TRBV21-1 and TRBJ1-2. TRBV21-1 is a pseudogene locus. This CDR3 comprises 15 residues. CDR3 sequence: CASSKAPGAGYGYTF. CDR3 DNA sequence: TGTGCCAGCAGCAAAGCGCCGGGCGCGGGCTATGGCTACACCTTC.

The chain carries TRBV19 and TRBJ1-5; TRBD1 matches at 7 bases. V dropped 6 bases and J dropped 2; count of bases not matched to a gene: 1. Germline loops: CDR1 LNHDA, CDR2 SQIVND (reference sequence). The CDR3 runs to 13 residues. The CDR3 protein is CASSDRGNQPQHF. DNA for the CDR3: TGTGCCAGTAGCGACAGGGGCAATCAGCCCCAGCATTTT.